Listed below are T cell receptor beta chains from one sample, sequenced in a study of blood T cell repertoires in COVID-19. TCRdb's copy holds only in-frame clones and misses some; the assay was immunoSEQ multiplex PCR. The repertoire holds 250,000 to 300,000 clones, with under 90% as singletons. Sequencing was performed on peripheral blood. These receptors were obtained from a man in his fifties with acute or convalescent COVID-19. Each CDR3 is given with its conserved first and last residue. D genes are given only for firm matches. Clone sizes are given selectively: once, few, many, or a class where the clone is expanded.

abundance,j_gene,v_gene,d_gene,CDR3nt,CDR3aa
NA,TRBJ1-1,TRBV5-4,NA,TGTGCCAGCAGCTTGGGGTCCGGGGTTGGTGAAGCTTTCTTT,CASSLGSGVGEAFF
NA,TRBJ1-3,TRBV18,NA,TGTGCCAGCTCACCAGTTTCAACAGAACTCTCTGGAAACACCATATATTTT,CASSPVSTELSGNTIYF
NA,TRBJ1-1,TRBV19,NA,TGTGCCAGTAGGCACCGGGGTCTGCGCAACCTGAACACTGAAGCTTTCTTT,CASRHRGLRNLNTEAFF
NA,TRBJ2-7,TRBV14,NA,TGTGCCAGCAGCCAAGTGCGGGGCCCGAGCTCCTACGAGCAGTACTTC,CASSQVRGPSSYEQYF
NA,TRBJ2-7,TRBV18,TRBD2,TGTGCCAGCTCACCGGGGACTAGCGGGGCCTACGAGCAGTACTTC,CASSPGTSGAYEQYF
NA,TRBJ2-5,TRBV12-5,TRBD1,TGTGCTAGTGGTTTGGGGCAGGGGGCCGGGACCCAGTACTTC,CASGLGQGAGTQYF
NA,TRBJ2-1,TRBV7-3,TRBD2,TGTGCCAGCAGCCCCGGACTAGCGGCCCACAATGAGCAGTTCTTC,CASSPGLAAHNEQFF
few,TRBJ2-7,TRBV3-1/TRBV3-2,TRBD1,TGTGCCAGCAGCGGGGACAGACACAGCTACGAGCAGTACTTC,CASSGDRHSYEQYF
NA,TRBJ2-3,TRBV5-1,NA,TGCGCCAGCAGCCCTGTTTTAGCGGCCGGCACAGATACGCAGTATTTT,CASSPVLAAGTDTQYF
NA,TRBJ2-3,TRBV15,TRBD1,TGTGCCACCAGCAAAGAACAGGGGGCCGCAGATACGCAGTATTTT,CATSKEQGAADTQYF
few,TRBJ1-1,TRBV7-6,TRBD1,TGTGCCAGCAGCACAACCTCAGGGGGCACTGAAGCTTTCTTT,CASSTTSGGTEAFF
NA,TRBJ1-2,TRBV12-3/TRBV12-4,NA,TGTGCCAGCAGTTTACAGGCCTATGGCTACACCTTC,CASSLQAYGYTF
NA,TRBJ1-4,TRBV5-6,NA,TGTGCCAGCAGCTCGACACCAGGGGTGGCTAGGGAAAAACTGTTTTTT,CASSSTPGVAREKLFF
NA,TRBJ2-3,TRBV19,TRBD2,TGTGCCAGTAGTATAGGAGGCGGGAGGGCGCGCACAGATACGCAGTATTTT,CASSIGGGRARTDTQYF
NA,TRBJ1-2,TRBV11-1,NA,TGTGCCAGCAGCTTAGCCACAGGGAGACATGGCTACACCTTC,CASSLATGRHGYTF
NA,TRBJ2-3,TRBV6-6,NA,TGTGCCAGCCTAGGACAGCGAAGCACAGATACGCAGTATTTT,CASLGQRSTDTQYF
NA,TRBJ1-1,TRBV5-4,TRBD1,TGTGCCAGCAGCGCCGGGACAGGCCAAGCTTTCTTT,CASSAGTGQAFF
NA,TRBJ1-1,TRBV23-1,TRBD1,TGCGCCAGCTACTTAACGGACAGGGGACGAGGCACTGAAGCTTTCTTT,CASYLTDRGRGTEAFF
NA,TRBJ2-7,TRBV28,NA,TGTGCCAGCGGGCTGACAAACTCCTACGAGCAGTACTTC,CASGLTNSYEQYF
once,TRBJ2-4,TRBV6-5,NA,TGTGCCAGCCATACTAGGGAGAACATTCAGTACTTC,CASHTRENIQYF
NA,TRBJ1-5,TRBV10-3,NA,TGTGCCAACCAAGAGGGTAGCAATCAGCCCCAGCATTTT,CANQEGSNQPQHF
NA,TRBJ1-3,TRBV27,NA,TGTGCCAGCAGGCGGGGGGGGCCCTTCTCGGGAAACACCATATATTTT,CASRRGGPFSGNTIYF
NA,TRBJ1-2,TRBV7-9,NA,TGTGCCAGCAGCCCCGGGACACTCACGACGGGCTACACCTTC,CASSPGTLTTGYTF
NA,TRBJ1-2,TRBV10-3,NA,TGTGCCATCAGCTCAGAATCCTATGGCTACACCTTC,CAISSESYGYTF
once,TRBJ2-5,TRBV9,TRBD2,TGTGCCAGCAGCGTTGTTCCAAGCGGGGGTCACCAAGAGACCCAGTACTTC,CASSVVPSGGHQETQYF
NA,TRBJ2-7,TRBV6-1,TRBD1,TGTGCCAGCAGTGAAGCCGACAGGGTAATCTACGAGCAGTACTTC,CASSEADRVIYEQYF
NA,TRBJ2-5,TRBV7-6,TRBD2,TGTGCCAGCAGCTCCTATACCGGGACTAGCGTGACCCAGTACTTC,CASSSYTGTSVTQYF
NA,TRBJ2-3,TRBV3-1/TRBV3-2,TRBD1,TGTGCCAGCAGCCAAACGACAGGGCCCACAGATACGCAGTATTTT,CASSQTTGPTDTQYF
NA,TRBJ1-5,TRBV6-6,NA,TGTGCCAGCAGTTACGAGGATAGCAATCAGCCCCAGCATTTT,CASSYEDSNQPQHF
NA,TRBJ2-7,TRBV11-3,TRBD1,TGTGCCAGCAGCCAGGGGGTCGGGGCTTCGGAGTCCTACGAGCAGTACTTC,CASSQGVGASESYEQYF
NA,TRBJ2-5,TRBV18,TRBD1,TGTGCCAGCTCACCACCCAAGGCAGGGGGCTTGGAGACCCAGTACTTC,CASSPPKAGGLETQYF
NA,TRBJ2-2,TRBV5-1,TRBD2,TGCGCCAGCAGCTTGGGGGACTACAACACCGGGGAGCTGTTTTTT,CASSLGDYNTGELFF
few,TRBJ1-5,TRBV19,TRBD1,TGTGCCAGTAGTCCCGACAGGGGAAAACAGCCCCAGCATTTT,CASSPDRGKQPQHF
NA,TRBJ1-5,TRBV6-5,NA,TGTGCCAGCAGTTACTTCAGGGATAGCAATCAGCCCCAGCATTTT,CASSYFRDSNQPQHF
NA,TRBJ1-2,TRBV11-3,TRBD1,TGTGCCAGCAGCTTAGGGACAGGGGGCTATGGCTACACCTTC,CASSLGTGGYGYTF
NA,TRBJ1-1,TRBV5-1,NA,TGCGCCAGCAGCTTGACGGGTTCGAACCCTGAAGCTTTCTTT,CASSLTGSNPEAFF
few,TRBJ2-5,TRBV30,NA,TGTGCCTGGAGTGCGTTGTCCCTTCAAGAGACCCAGTACTTC,CAWSALSLQETQYF
NA,TRBJ1-1,TRBV3-1/TRBV3-2,NA,TGTGCCAGCAGCCTCTCCCTCCGGGAGGGGACTGAAGCTTTCTTT,CASSLSLREGTEAFF
NA,TRBJ2-5,TRBV5-1,TRBD2,TGCGCCAGCAGCCCCCCGTCTAGCGGGGGCCAAGAGACCCAGTACTTC,CASSPPSSGGQETQYF
NA,TRBJ2-2,TRBV5-1,NA,TGCGCCAGCAGCTTGGAGACACTCAAGAACACCGGGGAGCTGTTTTTT,CASSLETLKNTGELFF
NA,TRBJ2-7,TRBV28,TRBD1,TGTGCCAGCACCCGACAGGGTCCCTACGAGCAGTACTTC,CASTRQGPYEQYF